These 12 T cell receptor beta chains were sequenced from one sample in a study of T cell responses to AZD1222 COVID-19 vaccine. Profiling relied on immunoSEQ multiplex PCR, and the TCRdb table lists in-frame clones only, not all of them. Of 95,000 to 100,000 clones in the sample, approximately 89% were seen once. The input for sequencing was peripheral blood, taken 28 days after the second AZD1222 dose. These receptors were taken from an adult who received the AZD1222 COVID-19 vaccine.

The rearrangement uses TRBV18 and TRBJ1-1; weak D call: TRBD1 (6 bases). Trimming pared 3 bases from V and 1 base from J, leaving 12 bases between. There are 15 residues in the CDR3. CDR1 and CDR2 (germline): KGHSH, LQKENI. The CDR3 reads CASSPFSTGNTEAFF. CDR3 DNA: TGTGCCAGCTCACCTTTTTCGACAGGGAACACTGAAGCTTTCTTT.

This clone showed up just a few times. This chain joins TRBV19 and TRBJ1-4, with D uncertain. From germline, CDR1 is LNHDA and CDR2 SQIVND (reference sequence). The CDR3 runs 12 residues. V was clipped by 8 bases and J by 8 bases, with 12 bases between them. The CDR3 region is CASEDGSEKLFF. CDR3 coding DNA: TGTGCCAGTGAGGACGGCAGCGAAAAACTGTTTTTT.

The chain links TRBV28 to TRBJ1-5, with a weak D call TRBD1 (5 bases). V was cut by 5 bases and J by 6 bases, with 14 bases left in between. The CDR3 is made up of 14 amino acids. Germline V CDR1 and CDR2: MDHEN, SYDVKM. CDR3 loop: CASSLQGGAQPQHF. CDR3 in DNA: TGTGCCAGCAGTCTGCAGGGTGGGGCTCAGCCCCAGCATTTT.

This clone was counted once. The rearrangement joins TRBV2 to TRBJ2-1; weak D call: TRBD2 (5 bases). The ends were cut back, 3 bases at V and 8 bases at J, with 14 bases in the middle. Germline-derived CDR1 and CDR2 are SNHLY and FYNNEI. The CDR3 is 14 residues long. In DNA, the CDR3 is TGTGCCAGCAGTGACGAGGGAGCTGGCGATGAGCAGTTCTTC. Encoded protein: CASSDEGAGDEQFF.

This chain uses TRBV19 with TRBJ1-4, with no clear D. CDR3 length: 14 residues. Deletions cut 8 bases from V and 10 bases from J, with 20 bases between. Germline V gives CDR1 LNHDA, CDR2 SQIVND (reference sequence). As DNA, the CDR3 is TGTGCCAGTGACTCCACTCGGGCGACGGGAAAACTGTTTTTT. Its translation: CASDSTRATGKLFF.

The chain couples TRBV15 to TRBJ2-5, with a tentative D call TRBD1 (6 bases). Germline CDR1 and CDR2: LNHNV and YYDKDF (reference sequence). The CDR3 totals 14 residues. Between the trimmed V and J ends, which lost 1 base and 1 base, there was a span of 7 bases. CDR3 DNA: TGTGCCACCAGCAGAGGGACAGCCCAAGAGACCCAGTACTTC. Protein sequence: CATSRGTAQETQYF.

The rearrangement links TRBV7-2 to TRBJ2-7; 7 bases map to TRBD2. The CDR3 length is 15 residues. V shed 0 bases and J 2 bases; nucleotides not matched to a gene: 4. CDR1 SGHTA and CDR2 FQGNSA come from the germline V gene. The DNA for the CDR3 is TGTGCCAGCAGCTTAGCCAGCGGGGACGCCTACGAGCAGTACTTC. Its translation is CASSLASGDAYEQYF. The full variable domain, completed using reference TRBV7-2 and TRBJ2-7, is GAGVSQSPSNKVTEKGKDVELRCDPISGHTALYWYRQSLGQGLEFLIYFQGNSAPDKSGLPSDRFSAERTGGSVSTLTIQRTQQEDSAVYLCASSLASGDAYEQYFGPGTRLTVT.

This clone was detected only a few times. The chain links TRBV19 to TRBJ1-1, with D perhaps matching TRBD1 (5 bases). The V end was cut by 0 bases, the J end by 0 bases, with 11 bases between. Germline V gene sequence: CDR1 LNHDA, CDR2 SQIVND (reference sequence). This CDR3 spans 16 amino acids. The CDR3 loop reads CASSIDSWGMNTEAFF. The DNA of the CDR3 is TGTGCCAGTAGTATAGACAGCTGGGGGATGAACACTGAAGCTTTCTTT.

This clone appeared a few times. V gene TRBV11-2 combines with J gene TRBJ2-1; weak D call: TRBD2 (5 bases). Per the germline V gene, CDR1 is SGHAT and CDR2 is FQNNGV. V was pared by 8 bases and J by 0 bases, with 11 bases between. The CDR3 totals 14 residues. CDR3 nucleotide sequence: TGTGCCAGCTCCCCGGGGAGCTCCTACAATGAGCAGTTCTTC. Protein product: CASSPGSSYNEQFF.

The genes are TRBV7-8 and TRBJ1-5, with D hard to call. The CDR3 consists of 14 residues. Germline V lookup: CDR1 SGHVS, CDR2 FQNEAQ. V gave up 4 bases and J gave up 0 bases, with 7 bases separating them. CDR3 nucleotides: TGTGCCAGCAGCTCCACTACTAGCAATCAGCCCCAGCATTTT. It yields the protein CASSSTTSNQPQHF.

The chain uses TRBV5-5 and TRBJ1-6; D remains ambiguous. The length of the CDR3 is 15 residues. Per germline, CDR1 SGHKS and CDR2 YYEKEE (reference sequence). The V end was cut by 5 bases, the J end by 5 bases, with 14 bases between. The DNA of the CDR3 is TGTGCCAGCAGAAACCAAGGACGGGATAATTCACCCCTCCACTTT. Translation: CASRNQGRDNSPLHF.

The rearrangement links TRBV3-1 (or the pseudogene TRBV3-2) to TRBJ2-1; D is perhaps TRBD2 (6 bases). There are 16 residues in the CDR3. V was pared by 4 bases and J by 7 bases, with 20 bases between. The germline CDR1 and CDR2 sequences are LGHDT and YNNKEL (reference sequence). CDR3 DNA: TGTGCCAGCAGCCGGGGATTCGGCGGGACGGGAAATGAGCAGTTCTTC. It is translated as CASSRGFGGTGNEQFF.